Ten or more counts support the clone carrying this T cell receptor beta chain. Antigen unknown. The sample originates from a study of early T cells in non-severe SARS-CoV-2 infection. As for the study in general: Chains were not paired, and sequencing was done on bulk RNA from unsorted whole blood.

Study-level results: Lookups in VDJdb leaned toward anti-spike CD8 responses and missed private and CD4 specificities.

TCRdb passed the 5' RACE reads through MiXCR, listing each CDR3 protein once. This repertoire shows about 25,000 distinct CDR3 sequences, about 4.8% found once; its top ten account for about 7%. The CDR3 consists of 12 residues. Germline V CDR1 and CDR2: SGHRS, YFSETQ. Trimming stripped 0 bases from V and 6 bases from J, with 7 bases between. The chain has TRBV5-1 and TRBJ2-7; tentatively, D is TRBD2 (5 bases). The sample was whole blood. The clonotype was recovered from an adult who was a healthcare worker with PCR-confirmed SARS-CoV-2 infection or an uninfected control (not recorded which). The DNA of the CDR3 is TGCGCCAGCAGCTTGGAGAGGGCCGAGCAGTACTTC. This codes for CASSLERAEQYF.